These T cell receptor beta chains were read from a single sample in a study of T cells in tumors and immune-related adverse events. Repertoires were generated with immunoSEQ multiplex PCR, while TCRdb's copy carries only in-frame clones and drops some. This table has tens of thousands of clones, about 93% appearing once. This sample comprised lymph node tissue, obtained from a patient treated with anti-PD-1 therapy. Receptor source: a female donor with metastatic renal cell carcinoma. Each CDR3 is given without its conserved first and last residue.

V	J	CDR3
TRBV7-9	TRBJ2-3	ASSTGGAGTDTQY
TRBV6-6	TRBJ1-1	ASSRRDRRDTEAF
TRBV2	TRBJ2-7	ASRGTSGGFSSHVSYEQY
TRBV10-3	TRBJ2-7	AINSGSSYEQY
TRBV10-3	TRBJ2-4	AISASAKNIQY
TRBV7-2	TRBJ2-1	ASSVPGLSQNEQF
TRBV7-2	TRBJ1-2	ASTFGGQGYGYT
TRBV11-2	TRBJ1-1	ASSFSENTEAF
TRBV5-6	TRBJ2-7	ASRPGRNYEQY
TRBV18	TRBJ2-7	ASSPPGGYEQY
TRBV6-5	TRBJ1-3	ASRSSGNTIY
TRBV6-4	TRBJ2-7	ASSGTSGTS
TRBV7-2	TRBJ1-1	ASSLPGGRTEAF
TRBV29-1	TRBJ2-2	SVGLSSTGELF
TRBV7-2	TRBJ2-3	ASSLRGGLTDTQY
TRBV4-1	TRBJ1-5	ASSPLEVTNQPQH
TRBV19	TRBJ1-6	ASSPSTGARDSPLH
TRBV11-3	TRBJ2-7	ASSKLTGGYEQY
TRBV19	TRBJ1-1	ASRPDSPNTEAF
TRBV10-3	TRBJ1-1	VIRTGRGNTEAF
TRBV21-1	TRBJ2-4	ASSKALSRLARQNIQY
TRBV6-1	TRBJ2-1	ASSGGPHLRNEQF
TRBV11-2	TRBJ1-1	ASSSPGQGGVAF
TRBV7-2	TRBJ1-2	ASLGVRNYGYT
TRBV7-2	TRBJ2-7	ASSLTSGRYAEQY
TRBV18	TRBJ2-5	ASSPGTGDGTQY
TRBV4-3	TRBJ2-5	ASSPESLGGRETQY
TRBV12-5	TRBJ2-3	ASGPPQQGATDTQY
TRBV2	TRBJ1-1	ASRLNREYTEAF
TRBV30	TRBJ1-2	AWSISGQGAGYT
TRBV4-2	TRBJ2-3	ASSQEAGGSDTQY
TRBV14	TRBJ2-2	ASSQRTTAGELF
TRBV4-2	TRBJ2-5	ASSHSGQRIQETQY
TRBV30	TRBJ1-1	AWSVLMNTEAF
TRBV5-4	TRBJ1-6	ASSSRTDNSPLH
TRBV7-7	TRBJ2-5	ASSRDQGALETQY
TRBV21-1	TRBJ2-4	ASSKKLAGKAKNIQY
TRBV19	TRBJ2-2	ASSPRDRGWTGELF
TRBV30	TRBJ2-7	AQGGIDYEQY
TRBV15	TRBJ2-7	ATKTGGEQY
TRBV11-2	TRBJ2-5	ASSLGGTGATLQETQY
TRBV19	TRBJ2-1	ASSTLRQGAGDEQF
TRBV4-1	TRBJ2-1	ASSPTSGGANNEQF
TRBV9	TRBJ2-5	ASSVKGGRETQY
TRBV19	TRBJ1-5	ASSTGQLNQPQH
TRBV18	TRBJ1-4	ASSPSVGAGEKLF
TRBV27	TRBJ2-7	ASSLRPLVAGASYEQY
TRBV11-2	TRBJ2-1	ASSPLVGLGFNEQF
TRBV14	TRBJ2-7	ASSQRNRRDEQY
TRBV20-1	TRBJ2-1	SARDRGEQF
TRBV7-2	TRBJ2-7	ASSLTPSGAYEQY
TRBV6-1	TRBJ1-1	ASSIQESMNTEAF
TRBV5-5	TRBJ2-5	ASSLGRGETQY
TRBV4-2	TRBJ1-1	ASSQVWGTLNTEAF
TRBV11-1	TRBJ2-5	ASSAGLAGGGQETQY